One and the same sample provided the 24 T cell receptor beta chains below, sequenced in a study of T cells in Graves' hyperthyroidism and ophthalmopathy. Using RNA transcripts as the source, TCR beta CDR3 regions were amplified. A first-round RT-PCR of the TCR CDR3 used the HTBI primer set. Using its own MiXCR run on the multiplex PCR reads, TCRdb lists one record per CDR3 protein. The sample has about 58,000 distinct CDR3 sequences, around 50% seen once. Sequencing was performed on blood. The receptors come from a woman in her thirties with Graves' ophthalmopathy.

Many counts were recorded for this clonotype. The CDR3 region is CASTKRQGYQPQHF. The CDR3 DNA reads as TGTGCCAGCACCAAAAGGCAGGGGTATCAGCCCCAGCATTTT. The chain joins TRBV6-5 to TRBJ1-5; TRBD1 might be the D (6 bases). Looked up from germline, CDR1 is MNHEY and CDR2 is SVGAGI. Trimming removed 7 bases at V and 5 bases at J, with 15 bases between. CDR3 length equals 14 residues.

The CDR3 nucleotides read TGTGCCAGTAGTATTCGAGAGGGTTATCAGCCCCAGCATTTT. This gives the protein CASSIREGYQPQHF. This sequence joins TRBV19 and TRBJ1-5; D ambiguous. CDR3 length equals 14 residues. The V and J ends lost 3 bases and 5 bases respectively, with 11 bases between them. CDR1 and CDR2 (germline): LNHDA, SQIVND (reference sequence).

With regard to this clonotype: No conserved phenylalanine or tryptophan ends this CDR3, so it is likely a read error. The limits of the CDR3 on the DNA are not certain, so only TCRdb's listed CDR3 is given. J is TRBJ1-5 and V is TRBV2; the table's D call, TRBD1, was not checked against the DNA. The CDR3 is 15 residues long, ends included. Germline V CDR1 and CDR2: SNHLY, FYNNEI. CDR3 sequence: CAGSEDRARNQPQHS.

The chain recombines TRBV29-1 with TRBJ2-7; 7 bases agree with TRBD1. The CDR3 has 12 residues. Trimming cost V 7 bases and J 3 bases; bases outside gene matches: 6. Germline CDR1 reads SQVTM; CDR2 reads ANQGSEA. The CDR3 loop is CSASWTGYEQYF. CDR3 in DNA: TGCAGCGCTTCGTGGACAGGCTACGAGCAGTACTTC.

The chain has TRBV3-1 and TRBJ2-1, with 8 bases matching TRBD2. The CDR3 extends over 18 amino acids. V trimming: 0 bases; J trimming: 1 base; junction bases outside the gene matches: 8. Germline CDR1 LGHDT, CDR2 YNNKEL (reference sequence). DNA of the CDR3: TGTGCCAGCAGCCAAGATGTATCGGCTAGCGGGTCCTACAATGAGCAGTTCTTC. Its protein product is CASSQDVSASGSYNEQFF.

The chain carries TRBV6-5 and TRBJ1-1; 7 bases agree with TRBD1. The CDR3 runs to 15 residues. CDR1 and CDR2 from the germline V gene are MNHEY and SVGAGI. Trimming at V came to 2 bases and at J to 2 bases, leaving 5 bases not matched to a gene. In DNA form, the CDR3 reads TGTGCCAGCAGTTACACGGGACAGTTAAACACTGAAGCTTTCTTT. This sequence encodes CASSYTGQLNTEAFF.

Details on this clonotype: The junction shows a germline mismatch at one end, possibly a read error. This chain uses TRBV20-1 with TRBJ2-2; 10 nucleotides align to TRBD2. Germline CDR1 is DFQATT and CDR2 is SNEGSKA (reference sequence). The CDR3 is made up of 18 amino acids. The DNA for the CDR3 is TGCAGTGCTAGACCGGGAGGTGGACTAGCGGCTAACACCGGGGAGCGGTTTTTT. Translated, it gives CSARPGGGLAANTGERFF.

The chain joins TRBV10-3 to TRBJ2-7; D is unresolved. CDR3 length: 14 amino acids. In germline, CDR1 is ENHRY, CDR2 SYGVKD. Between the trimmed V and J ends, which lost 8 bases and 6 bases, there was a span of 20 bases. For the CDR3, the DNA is TGTGCCATCTCCGAAACAACAAGGGCCTCCGAGCAGTACTTC. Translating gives CAISETTRASEQYF.

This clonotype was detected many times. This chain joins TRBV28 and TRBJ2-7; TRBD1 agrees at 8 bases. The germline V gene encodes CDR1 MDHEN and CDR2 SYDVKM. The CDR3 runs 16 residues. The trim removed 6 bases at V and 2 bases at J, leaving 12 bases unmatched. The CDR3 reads CASRSTGTGYTYEQYF. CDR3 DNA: TGTGCCAGCAGATCCACCGGGACAGGTTACACCTACGAGCAGTACTTC.

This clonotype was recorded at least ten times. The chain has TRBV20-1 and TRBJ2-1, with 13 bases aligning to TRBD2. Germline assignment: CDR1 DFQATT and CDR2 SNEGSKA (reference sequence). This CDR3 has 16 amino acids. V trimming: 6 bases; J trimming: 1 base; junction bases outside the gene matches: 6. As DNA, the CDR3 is TGCAGTGCGCCGGGACTAGCGGGAAGGTCCTACAATGAGCAGTTCTTC. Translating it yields CSAPGLAGRSYNEQFF.

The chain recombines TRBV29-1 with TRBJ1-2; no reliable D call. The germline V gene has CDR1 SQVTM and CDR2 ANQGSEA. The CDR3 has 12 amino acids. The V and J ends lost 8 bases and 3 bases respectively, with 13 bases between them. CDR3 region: CSSGSGHYGYTF. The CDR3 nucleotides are TGCAGCTCTGGATCCGGGCACTATGGCTACACCTTC.

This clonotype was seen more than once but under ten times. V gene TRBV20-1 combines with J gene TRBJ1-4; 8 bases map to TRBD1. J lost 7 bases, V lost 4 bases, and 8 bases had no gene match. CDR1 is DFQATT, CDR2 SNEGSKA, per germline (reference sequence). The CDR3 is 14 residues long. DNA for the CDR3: TGCAGTGCTATCCCTCGGACAGGGAGTGAAAAACTGTTTTTT. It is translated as CSAIPRTGSEKLFF.

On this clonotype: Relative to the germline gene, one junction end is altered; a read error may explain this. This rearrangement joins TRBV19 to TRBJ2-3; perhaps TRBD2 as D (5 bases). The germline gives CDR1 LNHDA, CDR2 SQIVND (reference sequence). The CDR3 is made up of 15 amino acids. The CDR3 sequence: CASSIDMGATDTLYF. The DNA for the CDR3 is TGTGCCAGTAGTATAGACATGGGAGCCACAGATACGCTGTATTTT.

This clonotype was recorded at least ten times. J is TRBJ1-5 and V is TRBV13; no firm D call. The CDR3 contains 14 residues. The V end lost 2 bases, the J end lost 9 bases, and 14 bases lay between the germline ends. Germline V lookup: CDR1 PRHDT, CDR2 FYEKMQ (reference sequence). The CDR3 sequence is CASSLRGSGRPQHF. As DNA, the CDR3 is TGTGCCAGCAGCTTACGGGGATCTGGACGGCCCCAGCATTTT.

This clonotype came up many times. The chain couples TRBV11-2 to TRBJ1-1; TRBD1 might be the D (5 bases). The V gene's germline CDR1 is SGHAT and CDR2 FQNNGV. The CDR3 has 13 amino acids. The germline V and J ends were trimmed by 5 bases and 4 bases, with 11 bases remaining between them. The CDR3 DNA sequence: TGTGCCAGCAGCCAGACAAGGGGCACTGAAGCTTTCTTT. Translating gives CASSQTRGTEAFF.

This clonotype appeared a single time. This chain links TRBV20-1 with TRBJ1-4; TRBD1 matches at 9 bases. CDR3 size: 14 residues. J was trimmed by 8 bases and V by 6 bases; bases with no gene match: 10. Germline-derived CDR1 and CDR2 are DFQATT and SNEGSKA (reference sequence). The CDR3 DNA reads TGCAGTGCGAGTCCCGGGACAGGGTTCGAAAAACTGTTTTTT. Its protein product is CSASPGTGFEKLFF.

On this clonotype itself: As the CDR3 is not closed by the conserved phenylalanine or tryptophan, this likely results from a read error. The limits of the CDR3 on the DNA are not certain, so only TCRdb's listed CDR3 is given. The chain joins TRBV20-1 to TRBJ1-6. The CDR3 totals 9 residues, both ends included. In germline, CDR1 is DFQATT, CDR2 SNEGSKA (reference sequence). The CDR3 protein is CSARDPGHS.

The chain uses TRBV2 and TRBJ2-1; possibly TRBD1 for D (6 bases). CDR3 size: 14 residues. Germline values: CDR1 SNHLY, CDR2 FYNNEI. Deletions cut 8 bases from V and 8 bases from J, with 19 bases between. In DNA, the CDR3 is TGTGCCAGCGTGATTACAGGGTATTTGGATGAGCAGTTCTTC. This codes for CASVITGYLDEQFF.

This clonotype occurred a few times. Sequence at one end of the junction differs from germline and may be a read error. CDR3 sequence reads: CASSGPNTEAFF. For the CDR3, the DNA is TGTGCCAGCAGTGGCCCGAACACGGAAGCTTTCTTT. The chain carries TRBV6-4 and TRBJ1-1, with D unclear. The V gene's germline CDR1 is MRHNA and CDR2 SNTAGT. The length of the CDR3 is 12 residues.

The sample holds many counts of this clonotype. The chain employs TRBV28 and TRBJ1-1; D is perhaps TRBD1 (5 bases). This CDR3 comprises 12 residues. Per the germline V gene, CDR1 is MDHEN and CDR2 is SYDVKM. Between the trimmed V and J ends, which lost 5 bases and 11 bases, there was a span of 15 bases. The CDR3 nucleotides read TGTGCCAGCAGTCCACGGGGCTTGGGGGCTTTCTTT. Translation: CASSPRGLGAFF.

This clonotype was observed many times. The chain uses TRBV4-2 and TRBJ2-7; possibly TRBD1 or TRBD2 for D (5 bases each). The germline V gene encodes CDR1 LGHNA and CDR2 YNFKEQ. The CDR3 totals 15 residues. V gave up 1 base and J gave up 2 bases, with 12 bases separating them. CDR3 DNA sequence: TGTGCCAGCAGCCAAGGGATTGGGGGTACCTACGAGCAGTACTTC. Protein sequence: CASSQGIGGTYEQYF.

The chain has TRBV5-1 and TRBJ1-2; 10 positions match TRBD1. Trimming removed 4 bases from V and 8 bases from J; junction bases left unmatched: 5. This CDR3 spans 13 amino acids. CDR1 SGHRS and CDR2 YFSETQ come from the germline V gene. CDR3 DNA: TGCGCCAGCAGCCCAGGGACAGGGGACGGCTACACCTTC. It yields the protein CASSPGTGDGYTF.

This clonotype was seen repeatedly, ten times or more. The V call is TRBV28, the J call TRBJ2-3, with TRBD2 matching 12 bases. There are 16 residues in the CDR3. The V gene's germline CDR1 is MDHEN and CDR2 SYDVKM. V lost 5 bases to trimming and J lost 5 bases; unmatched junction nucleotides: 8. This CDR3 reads CASSATSGSIGDTQYF. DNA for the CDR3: TGTGCCAGCAGTGCGACTAGCGGGAGTATCGGAGATACGCAGTATTTT.

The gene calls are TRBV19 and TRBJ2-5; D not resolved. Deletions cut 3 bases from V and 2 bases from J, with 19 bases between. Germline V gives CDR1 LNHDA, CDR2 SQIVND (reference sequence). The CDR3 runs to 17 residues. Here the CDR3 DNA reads TGTGCCAGTAGTATGATGGCCCCGGTCGTAGAACAAGAGACCCAGTACTTC. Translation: CASSMMAPVVEQETQYF.